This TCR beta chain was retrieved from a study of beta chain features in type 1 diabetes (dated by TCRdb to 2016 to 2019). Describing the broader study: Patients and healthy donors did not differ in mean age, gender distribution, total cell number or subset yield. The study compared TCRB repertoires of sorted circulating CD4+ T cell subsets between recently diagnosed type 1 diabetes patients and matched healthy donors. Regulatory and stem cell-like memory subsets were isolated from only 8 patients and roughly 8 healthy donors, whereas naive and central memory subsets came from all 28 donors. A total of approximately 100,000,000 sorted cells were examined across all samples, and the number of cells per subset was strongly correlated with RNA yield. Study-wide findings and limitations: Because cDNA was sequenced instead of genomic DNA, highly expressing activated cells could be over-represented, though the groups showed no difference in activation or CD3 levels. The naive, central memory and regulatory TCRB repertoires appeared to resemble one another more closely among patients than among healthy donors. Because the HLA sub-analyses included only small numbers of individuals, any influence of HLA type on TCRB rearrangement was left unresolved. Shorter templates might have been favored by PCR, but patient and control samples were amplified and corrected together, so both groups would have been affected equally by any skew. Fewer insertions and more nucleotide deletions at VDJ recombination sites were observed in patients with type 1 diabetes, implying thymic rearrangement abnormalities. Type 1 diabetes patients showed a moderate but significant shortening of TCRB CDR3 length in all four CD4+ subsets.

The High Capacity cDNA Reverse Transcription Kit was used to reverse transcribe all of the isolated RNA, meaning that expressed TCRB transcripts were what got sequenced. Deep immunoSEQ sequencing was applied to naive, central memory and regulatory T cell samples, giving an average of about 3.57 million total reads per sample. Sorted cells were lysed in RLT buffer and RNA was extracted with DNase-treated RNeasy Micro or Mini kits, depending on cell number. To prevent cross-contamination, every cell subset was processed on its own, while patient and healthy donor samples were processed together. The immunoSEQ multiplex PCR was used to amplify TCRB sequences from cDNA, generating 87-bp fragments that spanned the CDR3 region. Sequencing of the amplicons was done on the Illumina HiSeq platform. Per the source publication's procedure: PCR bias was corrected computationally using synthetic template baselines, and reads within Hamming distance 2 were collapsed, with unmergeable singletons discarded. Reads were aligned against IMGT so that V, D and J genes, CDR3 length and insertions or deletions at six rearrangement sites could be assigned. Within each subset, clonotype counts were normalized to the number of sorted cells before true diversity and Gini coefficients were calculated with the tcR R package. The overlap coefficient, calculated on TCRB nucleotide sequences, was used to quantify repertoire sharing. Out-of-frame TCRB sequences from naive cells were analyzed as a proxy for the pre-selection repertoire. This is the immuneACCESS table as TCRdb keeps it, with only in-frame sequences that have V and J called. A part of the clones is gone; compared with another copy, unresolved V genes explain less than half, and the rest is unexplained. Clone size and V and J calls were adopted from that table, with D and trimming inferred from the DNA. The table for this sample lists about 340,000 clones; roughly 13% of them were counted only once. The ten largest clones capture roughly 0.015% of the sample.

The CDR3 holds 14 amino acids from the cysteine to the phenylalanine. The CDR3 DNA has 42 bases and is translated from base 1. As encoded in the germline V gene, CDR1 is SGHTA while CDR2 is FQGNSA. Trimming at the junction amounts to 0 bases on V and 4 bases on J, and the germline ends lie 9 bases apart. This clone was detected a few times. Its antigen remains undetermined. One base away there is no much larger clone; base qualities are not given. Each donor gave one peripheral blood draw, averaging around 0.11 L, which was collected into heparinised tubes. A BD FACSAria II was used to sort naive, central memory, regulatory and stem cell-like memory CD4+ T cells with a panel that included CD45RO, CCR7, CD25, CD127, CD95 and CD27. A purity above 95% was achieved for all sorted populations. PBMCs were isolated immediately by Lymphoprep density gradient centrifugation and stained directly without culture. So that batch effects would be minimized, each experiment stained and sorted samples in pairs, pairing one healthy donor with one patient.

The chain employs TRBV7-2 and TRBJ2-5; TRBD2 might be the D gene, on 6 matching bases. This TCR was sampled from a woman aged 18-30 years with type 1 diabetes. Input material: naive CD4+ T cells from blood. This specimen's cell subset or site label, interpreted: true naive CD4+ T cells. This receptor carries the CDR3 CASSLAGGVETQYF. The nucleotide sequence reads TGTGCCAGCAGCTTAGCCGGAGGGGTAGAGACCCAGTACTTC.